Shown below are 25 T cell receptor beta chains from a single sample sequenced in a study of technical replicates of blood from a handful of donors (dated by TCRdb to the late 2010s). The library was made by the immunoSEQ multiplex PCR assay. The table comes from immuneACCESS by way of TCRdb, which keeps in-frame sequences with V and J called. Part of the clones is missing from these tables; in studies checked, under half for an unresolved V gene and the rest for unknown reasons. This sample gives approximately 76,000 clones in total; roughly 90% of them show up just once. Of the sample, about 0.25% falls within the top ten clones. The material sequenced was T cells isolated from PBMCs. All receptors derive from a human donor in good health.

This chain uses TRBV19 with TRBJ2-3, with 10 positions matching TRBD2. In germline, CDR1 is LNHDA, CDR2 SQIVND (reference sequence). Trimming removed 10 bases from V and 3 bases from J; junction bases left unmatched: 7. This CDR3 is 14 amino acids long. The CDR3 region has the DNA TGTGCCACTCGAGTAGCGGGAGGAACAGATACGCAGTATTTT. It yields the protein CATRVAGGTDTQYF.

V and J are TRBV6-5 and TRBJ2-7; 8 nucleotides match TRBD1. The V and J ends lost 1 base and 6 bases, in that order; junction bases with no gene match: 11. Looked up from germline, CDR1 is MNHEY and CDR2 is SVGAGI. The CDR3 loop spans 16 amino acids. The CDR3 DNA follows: TGTGCCAGCAGTTACTTCACAGGGGGGAAGGAGGTCGAGCAGTACTTC. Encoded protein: CASSYFTGGKEVEQYF.

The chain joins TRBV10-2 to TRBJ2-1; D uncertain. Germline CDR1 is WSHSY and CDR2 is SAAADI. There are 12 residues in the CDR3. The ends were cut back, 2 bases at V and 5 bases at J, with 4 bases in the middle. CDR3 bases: TGCGCCAGCAGTGAGACTAACAATGAGCAGTTCTTC. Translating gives CASSETNNEQFF.

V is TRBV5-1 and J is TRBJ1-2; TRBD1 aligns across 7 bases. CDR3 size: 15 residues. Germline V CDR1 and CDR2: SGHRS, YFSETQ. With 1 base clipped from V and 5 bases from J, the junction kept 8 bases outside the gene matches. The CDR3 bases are TGCGCCAGCAGCTTGACCCCAGGGGGGCTATATGGCTACACCTTC. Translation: CASSLTPGGLYGYTF.

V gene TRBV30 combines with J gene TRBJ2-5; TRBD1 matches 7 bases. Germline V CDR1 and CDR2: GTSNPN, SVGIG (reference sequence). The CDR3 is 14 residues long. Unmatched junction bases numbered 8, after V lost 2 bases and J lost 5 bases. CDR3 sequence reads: CAWSPGQKSETQYF. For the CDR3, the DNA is TGTGCCTGGAGTCCGGGACAGAAATCGGAGACCCAGTACTTC.

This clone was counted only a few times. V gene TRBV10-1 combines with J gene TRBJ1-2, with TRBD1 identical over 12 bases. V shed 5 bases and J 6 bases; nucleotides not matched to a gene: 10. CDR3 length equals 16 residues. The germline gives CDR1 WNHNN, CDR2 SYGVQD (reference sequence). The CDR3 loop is CASSYLRDRGPDGYTF. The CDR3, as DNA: TGCGCCAGCAGTTATCTACGGGACAGGGGGCCGGATGGCTACACCTTC.

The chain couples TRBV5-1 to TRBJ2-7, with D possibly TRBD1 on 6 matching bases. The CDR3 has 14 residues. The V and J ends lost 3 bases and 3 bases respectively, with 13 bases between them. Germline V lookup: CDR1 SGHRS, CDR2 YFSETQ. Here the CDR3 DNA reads TGCGCCAGCAGCTCAGAAAGGGGGAACTACGAGCAGTACTTC. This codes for CASSSERGNYEQYF.

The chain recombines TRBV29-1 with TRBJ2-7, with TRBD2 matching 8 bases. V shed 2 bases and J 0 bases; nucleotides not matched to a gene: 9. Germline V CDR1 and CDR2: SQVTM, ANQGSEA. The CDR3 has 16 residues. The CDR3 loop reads CSVELAGTLFSYEQYF. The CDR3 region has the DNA TGCAGCGTTGAACTAGCGGGCACCCTATTCTCCTACGAGCAGTACTTC.

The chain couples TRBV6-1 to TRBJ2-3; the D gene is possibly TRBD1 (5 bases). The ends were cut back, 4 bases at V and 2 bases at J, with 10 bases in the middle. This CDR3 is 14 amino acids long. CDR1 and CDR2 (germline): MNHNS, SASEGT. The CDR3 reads CASSVGRSTDTQYF. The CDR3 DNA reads TGTGCCAGCAGTGTGGGGCGTTCCACAGATACGCAGTATTTT.

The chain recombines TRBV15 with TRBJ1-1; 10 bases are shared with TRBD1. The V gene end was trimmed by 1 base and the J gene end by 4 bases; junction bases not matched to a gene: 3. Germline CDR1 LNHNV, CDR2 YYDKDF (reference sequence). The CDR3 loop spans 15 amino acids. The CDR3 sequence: CATSRAWTGGTEAFF. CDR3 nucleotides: TGTGCCACCAGCAGAGCTTGGACAGGGGGCACTGAAGCTTTCTTT.

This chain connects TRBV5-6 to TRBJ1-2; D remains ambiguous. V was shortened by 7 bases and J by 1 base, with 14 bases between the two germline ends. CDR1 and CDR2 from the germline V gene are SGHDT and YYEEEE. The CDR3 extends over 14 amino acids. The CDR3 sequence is CASLRSEINYGYTF. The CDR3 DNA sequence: TGTGCCAGCCTCAGGTCAGAGATTAACTATGGCTACACCTTC.

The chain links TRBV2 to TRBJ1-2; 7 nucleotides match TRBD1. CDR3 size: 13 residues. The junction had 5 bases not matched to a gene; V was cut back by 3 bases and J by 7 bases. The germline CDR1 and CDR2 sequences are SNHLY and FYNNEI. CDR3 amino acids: CASSDRGSGGYTF. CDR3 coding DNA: TGTGCCAGCAGTGACAGGGGGTCCGGTGGCTACACCTTC. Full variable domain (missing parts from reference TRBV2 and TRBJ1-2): EPEVTQTPSHQVTQMGQEVILRCVPISNHLYFYWYRQILGQKVEFLVSFYNNEISEKSEIFDDQFSVERPDGSNFTLKIRSTKLEDSAMYFCASSDRGSGGYTFGSGTRLTVV.

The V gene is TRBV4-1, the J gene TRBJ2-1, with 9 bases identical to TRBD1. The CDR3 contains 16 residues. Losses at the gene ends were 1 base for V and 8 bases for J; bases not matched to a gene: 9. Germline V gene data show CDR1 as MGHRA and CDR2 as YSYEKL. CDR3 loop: CASSQGAGQGRDEQFF. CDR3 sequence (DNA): TGCGCCAGCAGCCAAGGCGCGGGACAGGGACGGGATGAGCAGTTCTTC.

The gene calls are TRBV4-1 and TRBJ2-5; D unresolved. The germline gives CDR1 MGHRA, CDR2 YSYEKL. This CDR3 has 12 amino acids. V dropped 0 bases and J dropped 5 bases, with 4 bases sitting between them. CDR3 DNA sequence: TGCGCCAGCAGCCAAGATATTGAGACCCAGTACTTC. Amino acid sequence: CASSQDIETQYF.

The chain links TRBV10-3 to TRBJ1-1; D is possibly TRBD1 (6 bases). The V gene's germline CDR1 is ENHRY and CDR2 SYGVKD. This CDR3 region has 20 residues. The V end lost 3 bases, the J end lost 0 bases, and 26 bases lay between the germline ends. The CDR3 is CAISDIPAGAGRGLNTEAFF. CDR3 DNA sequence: TGTGCCATCAGTGATATCCCCGCGGGGGCCGGGCGGGGGCTGAACACTGAAGCTTTCTTT.

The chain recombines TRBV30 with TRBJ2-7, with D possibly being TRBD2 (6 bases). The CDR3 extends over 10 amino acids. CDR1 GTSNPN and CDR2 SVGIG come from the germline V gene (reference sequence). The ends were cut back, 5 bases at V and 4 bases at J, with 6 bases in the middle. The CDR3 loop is CAWGGYEQYF. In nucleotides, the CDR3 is TGTGCCTGGGGAGGGTACGAGCAGTACTTC.

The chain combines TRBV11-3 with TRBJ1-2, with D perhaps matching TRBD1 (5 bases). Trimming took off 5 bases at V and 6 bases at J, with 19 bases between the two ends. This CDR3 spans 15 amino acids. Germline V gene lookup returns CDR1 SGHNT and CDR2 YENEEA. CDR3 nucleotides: TGTGCCAGCAGCCCCGGCACAGGTTTAACGGATGGCTACACCTTC. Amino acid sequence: CASSPGTGLTDGYTF.

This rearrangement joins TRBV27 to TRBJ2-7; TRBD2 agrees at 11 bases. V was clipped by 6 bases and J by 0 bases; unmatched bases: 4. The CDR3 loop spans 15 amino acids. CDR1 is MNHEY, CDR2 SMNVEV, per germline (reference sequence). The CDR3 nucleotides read TGTGCCAGCAGCCTAGCGGGGGGAAGCTCCTACGAGCAGTACTTC. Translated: CASSLAGGSSYEQYF.

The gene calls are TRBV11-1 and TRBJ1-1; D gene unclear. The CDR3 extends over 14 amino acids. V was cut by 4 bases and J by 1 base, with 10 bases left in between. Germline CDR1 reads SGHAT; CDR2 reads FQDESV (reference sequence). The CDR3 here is CASSSLDWNTEAFF. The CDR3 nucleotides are TGTGCCAGCAGCTCCCTCGACTGGAACACTGAAGCTTTCTTT.

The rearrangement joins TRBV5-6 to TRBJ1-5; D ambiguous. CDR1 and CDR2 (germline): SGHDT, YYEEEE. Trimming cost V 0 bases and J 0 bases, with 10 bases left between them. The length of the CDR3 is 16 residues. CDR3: CASSLGGVYSNQPQHF. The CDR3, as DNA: TGTGCCAGCAGCTTGGGCGGGGTTTATAGCAATCAGCCCCAGCATTTT.

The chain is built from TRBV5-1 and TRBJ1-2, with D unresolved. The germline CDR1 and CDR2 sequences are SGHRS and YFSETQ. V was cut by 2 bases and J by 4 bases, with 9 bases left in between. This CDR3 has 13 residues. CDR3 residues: CASSFEGSYGYTF. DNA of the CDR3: TGCGCCAGCAGCTTCGAGGGTAGCTATGGCTACACCTTC. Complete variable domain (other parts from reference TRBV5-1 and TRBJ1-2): KAGVTQTPRYLIKTRGQQVTLSCSPISGHRSVSWYQQTPGQGLQFLFEYFSETQRNKGNFPGRFSGRQFSNSRSEMNVSTLELGDSALYLCASSFEGSYGYTFGSGTRLTVV.

CDR3 sequence reads: CASSQISGPLIEQFF. CDR3 sequence (DNA): TGCGCCAGCAGCCAGATTAGCGGGCCACTAATTGAGCAGTTCTTC. The chain joins TRBV4-1 to TRBJ2-1; 7 bases line up with TRBD2. CDR1 MGHRA and CDR2 YSYEKL come from the germline V gene. The CDR3 runs to 15 residues. J lost 9 bases, V lost 3 bases, and 11 bases had no gene match.

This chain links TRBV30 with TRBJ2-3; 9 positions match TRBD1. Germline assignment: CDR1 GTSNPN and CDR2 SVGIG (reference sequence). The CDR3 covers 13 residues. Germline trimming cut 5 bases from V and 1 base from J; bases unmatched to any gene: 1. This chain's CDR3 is CAWDRGGTDTQYF. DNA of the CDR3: TGTGCCTGGGACAGGGGGGGCACAGATACGCAGTATTTT. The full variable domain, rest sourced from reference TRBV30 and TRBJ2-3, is SQTIHQWPATLVQPVGSPLSLECTVEGTSNPNLYWYRQAAGRGLQLLFYSVGIGQISSEVPQNLSASRPQDRQFILSSKKLLLSDSGFYLCAWDRGGTDTQYFGPGTRLTVL.

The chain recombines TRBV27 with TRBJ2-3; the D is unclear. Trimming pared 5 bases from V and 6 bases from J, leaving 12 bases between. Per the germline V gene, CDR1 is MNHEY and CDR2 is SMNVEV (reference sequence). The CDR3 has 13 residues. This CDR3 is CASSPQYADTQYF. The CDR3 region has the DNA TGTGCCAGCAGTCCCCAATACGCGGATACGCAGTATTTT.

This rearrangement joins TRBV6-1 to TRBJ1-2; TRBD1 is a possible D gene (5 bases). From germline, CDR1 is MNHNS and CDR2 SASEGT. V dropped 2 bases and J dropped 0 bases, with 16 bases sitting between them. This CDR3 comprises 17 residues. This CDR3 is CASSEWGSRSANYGYTF. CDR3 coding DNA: TGTGCCAGCAGTGAATGGGGCAGTCGGTCCGCTAACTATGGCTACACCTTC.